This T cell receptor (beta chain) was profiled in a study of monozygotic twins with inflammatory bowel disease. The study's findings and limits: The analysis failed to separate different T cell subtypes. Patients with IBD had less TCRbeta diversity (inverse Simpson) than their healthy co-twins.

CDR1 is MNHNY and CDR2 is SVGAGI in the germline V gene (reference sequence). The CDR3 consists of 12 residues. UMIs containing a 6-nucleotide sample barcode were added via template switching. TCRdb processed the 5' RACE reads again and assigns one entry to each CDR3 protein, with no DNA. In all, the sample yields 40,000 to 45,000 distinct CDR3 sequences. Details on this clonotype: The antigen is not known.

Input material: blood. V gene TRBV6-6 combines with J gene TRBJ2-7; TCRdb calls TRBD1, which cannot be checked without DNA. The clonotype comes from a human donor with ulcerative colitis or Crohn's disease, or a healthy co-twin of an affected twin (not recorded which). This chain's CDR3 is CASRQGSREQYF.